The 28 T cell receptor beta chains below come from one sample, sequenced in a study of blood T cell repertoires in COVID-19. The table came from immunoSEQ multiplex PCR; TCRdb's copy has only in-frame clones and leaves some out. The sample comprises just over 350,000 clones, around nine tenths of which are singletons, and about 7% rests with the top ten. The sequenced sample was peripheral blood. The receptors here all came from a woman aged 55-69 years with COVID-19, enrolled during active disease.

The V call is TRBV13, the J call TRBJ2-5; tentatively, D is TRBD2 (5 bases). The CDR3 has 16 residues. Trimming stripped 3 bases from V and 1 base from J, with 15 bases between. Germline V gives CDR1 PRHDT, CDR2 FYEKMQ (reference sequence). The CDR3 is CASSFGEGRVQETQYF. In DNA form, the CDR3 reads TGTGCCAGCAGCTTCGGGGAAGGTAGGGTCCAAGAGACCCAGTACTTC.

This rearrangement joins TRBV24-1 to TRBJ1-2, with D tentatively TRBD1 (5 bases). The germline V and J ends were trimmed by 4 bases and 4 bases, with 12 bases remaining between them. CDR3 length equals 14 residues. Looked up from germline, CDR1 is KGHDR and CDR2 is SFDVKD. The CDR3: CATSDETASYGYTF. CDR3 coding DNA: TGTGCCACCAGTGACGAGACAGCGAGCTATGGCTACACCTTC.

The chain carries TRBV7-9 and TRBJ1-1; no reliable D call. Deletions cut 4 bases from V and 1 base from J, with 10 bases between. Germline V gives CDR1 SEHNR, CDR2 FQNEAQ (reference sequence). The CDR3 is 14 amino acids. DNA for the CDR3: TGTGCCAGCAGCTACTCGGCGGGGAACACTGAAGCTTTCTTT. This gives the protein CASSYSAGNTEAFF.

J is TRBJ1-5 and V is TRBV19; tentatively, D is TRBD1 (5 bases). Germline CDR1 LNHDA, CDR2 SQIVND (reference sequence). The length of the CDR3 is 15 residues. V lost 0 bases to trimming and J lost 3 bases, with 9 bases between them. The CDR3 is CASSIDRVNNQPQHF. CDR3 sequence (DNA): TGTGCCAGTAGTATAGACAGGGTTAACAATCAGCCCCAGCATTTT.

The chain has TRBV2 and TRBJ1-1; no definite D call. The V gene's germline CDR1 is SNHLY and CDR2 FYNNEI. Between the trimmed V and J ends, which lost 8 bases and 4 bases, there was a span of 11 bases. The CDR3 covers 12 residues. Here the CDR3 DNA reads TGTGCCAGCCGAGGCGTCGGCACTGAAGCTTTCTTT. Amino acids: CASRGVGTEAFF. Variable domain in full (rest from reference TRBV2 and TRBJ1-1): EPEVTQTPSHQVTQMGQEVILRCVPISNHLYFYWYRQILGQKVEFLVSFYNNEISEKSEIFDDQFSVERPDGSNFTLKIRSTKLEDSAMYFCASRGVGTEAFFGQGTRLTVV.

This clone was detected once. The V gene is TRBV19, the J gene TRBJ2-7, with no clear D. Germline V CDR1 and CDR2: LNHDA, SQIVND (reference sequence). The V and J ends lost 1 base and 1 base respectively, with 11 bases between them. The length of the CDR3 is 15 residues. In nucleotides, the CDR3 is TGTGCCAGTAGTATAGTTTTGCAGGAATCCTACGAGCAGTACTTC. It translates to CASSIVLQESYEQYF.

This chain links TRBV7-3 with TRBJ2-1; 8 nucleotides agree with TRBD2. The CDR3 length is 15 residues. The germline CDR1 and CDR2 sequences are SGHTA and FQGTGA. V was clipped by 4 bases and J by 2 bases; unmatched bases: 4. The chain's CDR3 is CASSSAGGPYNEQFF. The CDR3 nucleotides are TGTGCCAGCAGCTCGGCGGGGGGACCCTACAATGAGCAGTTCTTC.

This clone was detected once. The chain recombines TRBV3-1 (or the pseudogene TRBV3-2) with TRBJ2-5; 7 positions agree with TRBD2. The CDR3 is made up of 15 amino acids. V lost 3 bases, J lost 2 bases, and 6 bases stayed unmatched. CDR1 and CDR2 (germline): LGHDT, YNNKEL (reference sequence). CDR3 amino acids: CASSQGSGFQETQYF. The CDR3 DNA reads as TGTGCCAGCAGCCAGGGTAGCGGGTTTCAAGAGACCCAGTACTTC.

The V and J genes are TRBV29-1 and TRBJ1-1, with D possibly matching TRBD1 (6 bases). The germline gives CDR1 SQVTM, CDR2 ANQGSEA. The V gene lost 7 bases and the J gene lost 4 bases, with 16 bases spanning the gap. The CDR3 has 13 amino acids. CDR3 sequence reads: CSGSGGLSTEAFF. The CDR3 region has the DNA TGCAGCGGGTCGGGGGGGCTGAGCACTGAAGCTTTCTTT.

The V gene is TRBV6-5, the J gene TRBJ2-3; D gene unclear. V shed 6 bases and J shed 0 bases, with 4 bases lying between them. This CDR3 contains 12 residues. Per germline, CDR1 MNHEY and CDR2 SVGAGI. CDR3: CASSQSTDTQYF. The CDR3 bases are TGTGCCAGCAGCCAAAGCACAGATACGCAGTATTTT.

The CDR3 spells CASSPGRGRQETQYF. In DNA, the CDR3 is TGTGCCAGTAGTCCGGGGAGGGGGAGACAAGAGACCCAGTACTTC. The rearrangement links TRBV19 to TRBJ2-5; tentative D call: TRBD2 (7 bases). CDR1 and CDR2 from the germline V gene are LNHDA and SQIVND (reference sequence). V was cut by 5 bases and J by 2 bases, with 15 bases left in between. The CDR3 sequence is 15 residues long.

The chain uses TRBV9 and TRBJ2-2; 8 bases line up with TRBD1. Germline trimming cut 4 bases from V and 2 bases from J; bases unmatched to any gene: 7. In germline, CDR1 is SGDLS, CDR2 YYNGEE. CDR3 length equals 16 residues. The CDR3, as DNA: TGTGCCAGCAGCACCCGACAGGGGCCCAACACCGGGGAGCTGTTTTTT. Protein product: CASSTRQGPNTGELFF.

The chain carries TRBV24-1 and TRBJ1-2; perhaps TRBD1 as D (5 bases). CDR3 size: 12 residues. Trimming took off 1 base at V and 8 bases at J, with 7 bases between the two ends. Per the germline V gene, CDR1 is KGHDR and CDR2 is SFDVKD. The CDR3 region has the DNA TGTGCCACCAGTGATTTTCGGGGGGGCTACACCTTC. Its protein is CATSDFRGGYTF.

The CDR3 region is CATSRPTSASSYNEQFF. Here the CDR3 DNA reads TGTGCCACCAGCAGACCGACTAGCGCGAGCTCCTACAATGAGCAGTTCTTC. This chain uses TRBV15 with TRBJ2-1; TRBD2 agrees at 8 bases. The V gene's germline CDR1 is LNHNV and CDR2 YYDKDF (reference sequence). The CDR3 length is 17 residues. Germline trimming cut 2 bases from V and 0 bases from J; bases unmatched to any gene: 6.

The V call is TRBV7-6, the J call TRBJ1-4, with D unresolved. The CDR3 spans 15 residues. The germline V gene has CDR1 SGHVS and CDR2 FNYEAQ. Trimming removed 5 bases from V and 7 bases from J, with 17 bases in between. The CDR3 coding sequence is TGTGCCAGCAGCCACGACGTGAGGCGGGGTGAAAAACTGTTTTTT. This gives the protein CASSHDVRRGEKLFF.

This clone was counted a single time. The chain uses TRBV6-6 and TRBJ1-2; 9 bases line up with TRBD1. The CDR3 is 15 amino acids. Per germline, CDR1 MNHNY and CDR2 SVGAGI (reference sequence). Trimming cost V 2 bases and J 1 base; bases outside gene matches: 2. In DNA form, the CDR3 reads TGTGCCAGCAGTTACGCGACAGGGGGTAACTATGGCTACACCTTC. Amino acid sequence: CASSYATGGNYGYTF.

The gene calls are TRBV11-2 and TRBJ1-2, with 7 bases matching TRBD1. Germline lookup yields CDR1 SGHAT and CDR2 FQNNGV. V gave up 2 bases and J gave up 6 bases; unmatched junction bases: 9. The CDR3 sequence is 15 residues long. CDR3 amino acids: CASSLPGTAWDGYTF. As DNA, the CDR3 is TGTGCCAGCAGCTTACCCGGGACAGCCTGGGATGGCTACACCTTC.

The chain joins TRBV7-9 to TRBJ2-3; 9 bases fit TRBD1. The trim removed 5 bases at V and 3 bases at J, leaving 6 bases unmatched. This CDR3 has 15 residues. The germline gives CDR1 SEHNR, CDR2 FQNEAQ (reference sequence). The DNA of the CDR3 is TGTGCCAGCAGCCCCACAGGGGGCCGGACAGATACGCAGTATTTT. It specifies CASSPTGGRTDTQYF.

This clone came up once. This rearrangement joins TRBV10-3 to TRBJ2-1; 8 nucleotides align to TRBD1. The J segment lost 5 bases and the V segment lost 6 bases, leaving 12 bases of the junction unmatched. Germline CDR1 is ENHRY and CDR2 is SYGVKD. The CDR3 spans 16 residues. CDR3 bases: TGTGCCATCAGCAGACAGGGGTTTGCCCTCCACAATGAGCAGTTCTTC. Translated: CAISRQGFALHNEQFF.

The chain has TRBV13 and TRBJ1-2; 10 bases align to TRBD1. This CDR3 is built from 15 residues. With 5 bases clipped from V and 8 bases from J, the junction kept 11 bases outside the gene matches. Looked up from germline, CDR1 is PRHDT and CDR2 is FYEKMQ (reference sequence). This chain's CDR3 is CASSRKGQGIGGYTF. CDR3 nucleotide sequence: TGTGCCAGCAGCCGGAAGGGACAGGGGATAGGGGGCTACACCTTC. Combining the CDR3 with reference TRBV13 and TRBJ1-2 gives the whole variable domain AAGVIQSPRHLIKEKRETATLKCYPIPRHDTVYWYQQGPGQDPQFLISFYEKMQSDKGSIPDRFSAQQFSDYHSELNMSSLELGDSALYFCASSRKGQGIGGYTFGSGTRLTVV.

The chain recombines TRBV7-2 with TRBJ2-3, with 12 bases aligning to TRBD2. CDR3 length equals 15 residues. The germline gives CDR1 SGHTA, CDR2 FQGNSA. Trimming removed 5 bases from V and 4 bases from J; junction bases left unmatched: 4. The CDR3: CASSLWTSGADTQYF. The CDR3 bases are TGTGCCAGCAGCCTTTGGACTAGCGGGGCAGATACGCAGTATTTT.

V gene TRBV11-2 combines with J gene TRBJ2-6, with D unresolved. The V gene lost 4 bases and the J gene lost 0 bases, with 7 bases spanning the gap. The CDR3 covers 15 residues. CDR1 SGHAT and CDR2 FQNNGV come from the germline V gene. This chain's CDR3 is CASSYQVSGANVLTF. For the CDR3, the DNA is TGTGCCAGCAGCTATCAGGTCTCTGGGGCCAACGTCCTGACTTTC.

The CDR3 coding sequence is TGTGCCAGCAGGATCACAGGGGGCAGGAACACCGGGGAGCTGTTTTTT. Amino acids: CASRITGGRNTGELFF. The chain is built from TRBV7-2 and TRBJ2-2; 9 bases line up with TRBD1. The V segment lost 6 bases and the J segment 1 base; nucleotides outside the gene matches: 6. The germline V gene encodes CDR1 SGHTA and CDR2 FQGNSA. The CDR3 covers 16 residues.

The rearrangement links TRBV9 to TRBJ1-5, with D possibly being TRBD1 (6 bases). Germline-derived CDR1 and CDR2 are SGDLS and YYNGEE. Trimming shortened V by 0 bases and J by 3 bases, and 13 bases separated the two germline ends. The CDR3 has 16 residues. The CDR3 reads CASSVAVGGPNQPQHF. The CDR3 bases are TGTGCCAGCAGCGTAGCAGTGGGGGGGCCCAATCAGCCCCAGCATTTT.

A few counts support this clone. The rearrangement uses TRBV2 and TRBJ2-7, with TRBD1 identical over 10 bases. The CDR3 runs 14 residues. In germline, CDR1 is SNHLY, CDR2 FYNNEI. J was trimmed by 5 bases and V by 6 bases; bases with no gene match: 7. CDR3 amino acids: CASRSGTGVHEQYF. The CDR3 bases are TGTGCCAGCAGATCCGGGACAGGGGTCCACGAGCAGTACTTC.

V usage is TRBV9 and J usage is TRBJ1-4, with TRBD1 identical over 7 bases. The CDR3 is 13 amino acids. The V and J ends lost 3 bases and 11 bases, in that order; junction bases with no gene match: 7. From germline, CDR1 is SGDLS and CDR2 YYNGEE. Here the CDR3 DNA reads TGTGCCAGCAGCGGACAGGGTATAAGGAAACTGTTTTTT. Protein sequence: CASSGQGIRKLFF.

This chain links TRBV27 with TRBJ2-2, with 8 bases identical to TRBD1. J lost 0 bases, V lost 2 bases, and 2 bases had no gene match. This CDR3 has 16 amino acids. CDR1 is MNHEY and CDR2 is SMNVEV in the germline V gene (reference sequence). The CDR3 sequence: CASSLTGGPNTGELFF. In DNA, the CDR3 is TGTGCCAGCAGTTTAACAGGGGGTCCGAACACCGGGGAGCTGTTTTTT.

This clone is a singleton in its sample. The J gene is TRBJ1-6, the V gene TRBV5-1; possible D gene TRBD1, 5 bases. Germline V gene sequence: CDR1 SGHRS, CDR2 YFSETQ. This CDR3 has 14 amino acids. V was trimmed by 7 bases and J by 7 bases, leaving 15 bases between them. CDR3 protein: CASHSGNQNSPLHF. DNA for the CDR3: TGCGCCAGCCACTCAGGGAACCAAAATTCACCCCTCCACTTT.